These T cell receptor beta chains were read from a single sample in a study of immune evolution from preneoplasia to lung adenocarcinoma. The data were produced by immunoSEQ multiplex PCR, yet TCRdb's version contains in-frame clones alone and is incomplete. Of fewer than 50,000 clones listed, around 85% are singletons. Input material: FFPE invasive lung adenocarcinoma tissue. All receptors derive from a person in their sixties with lung adenocarcinoma. Each CDR3 is given with its conserved first and last residue. The order of the fields is clone size, J gene, D gene, V gene, CDR3 protein, CDR3 DNA. The D gene is left open where the match is weak. Part of the rows lack a size; the others show once, few, many or a class for expanded clones.

clone size: NA; J gene: TRBJ1-5; D gene: TRBD1; V gene: TRBV28; CDR3 protein: CASKAGGSNQPQHF; CDR3 DNA: TGTGCCAGCAAGGCAGGGGGAAGCAATCAGCCCCAGCATTTT
clone size: NA; J gene: TRBJ2-5; D gene: NA; V gene: TRBV5-1; CDR3 protein: CASSSMIGETQYF; CDR3 DNA: TGCGCCAGCAGCTCGATGATTGGGGAGACCCAGTACTTC
clone size: NA; J gene: TRBJ2-5; D gene: TRBD2; V gene: TRBV5-4; CDR3 protein: CASSSGLGETQYF; CDR3 DNA: TGTGCCAGCAGCTCGGGACTAGGGGAGACCCAGTACTTC
clone size: NA; J gene: TRBJ2-7; D gene: NA; V gene: TRBV4-1; CDR3 protein: CASSLLGSDYEQYF; CDR3 DNA: TGCGCCAGCAGCCTCCTGGGTTCGGACTACGAGCAGTACTTC
clone size: NA; J gene: TRBJ1-2; D gene: NA; V gene: TRBV15; CDR3 protein: CATSRDRMDYGYTF; CDR3 DNA: TGTGCCACCAGCAGAGACAGAATGGACTATGGCTACACCTTC
clone size: NA; J gene: TRBJ2-2; D gene: TRBD2; V gene: TRBV9; CDR3 protein: CASSLGTSGRFGAPNTGELFF; CDR3 DNA: TGTGCCAGCAGCCTCGGGACTAGCGGGAGGTTCGGGGCCCCTAACACCGGGGAGCTGTTTTTT
clone size: NA; J gene: TRBJ2-7; D gene: NA; V gene: TRBV19; CDR3 protein: CASSQDPSGEQYF; CDR3 DNA: TGTGCCAGTAGTCAGGATCCATCAGGCGAGCAGTACTTC
clone size: NA; J gene: TRBJ2-1; D gene: TRBD2; V gene: TRBV7-2; CDR3 protein: CASSLFSVTSGRQSNEQFF; CDR3 DNA: TGTGCCAGCAGCCTTTTCTCAGTGACTAGCGGGAGGCAATCCAATGAGCAGTTCTTC
clone size: NA; J gene: TRBJ2-2; D gene: NA; V gene: TRBV9; CDR3 protein: CASSVEATTGELFF; CDR3 DNA: TGTGCCAGCAGCGTAGAGGCAACCACCGGGGAGCTGTTTTTT
clone size: NA; J gene: TRBJ1-4; D gene: NA; V gene: TRBV30; CDR3 protein: CAWSVSVTEKLFF; CDR3 DNA: TGTGCCTGGAGTGTAAGCGTGACGGAAAAACTGTTTTTT
clone size: NA; J gene: TRBJ2-3; D gene: TRBD1; V gene: TRBV11-2; CDR3 protein: CASSYTGDGTDTQYF; CDR3 DNA: TGTGCCAGCAGCTACACAGGGGACGGCACAGATACGCAGTATTTT
clone size: few; J gene: TRBJ2-1; D gene: NA; V gene: TRBV18; CDR3 protein: CASSQGSDEQFF; CDR3 DNA: TGTGCCAGCTCACAGGGGAGCGATGAGCAGTTCTTC
clone size: NA; J gene: TRBJ2-5; D gene: NA; V gene: TRBV5-1; CDR3 protein: CASSLAGETQYF; CDR3 DNA: TGCGCCAGCAGCTTGGCGGGAGAGACCCAGTACTTC
clone size: NA; J gene: TRBJ2-1; D gene: NA; V gene: TRBV9; CDR3 protein: CASSGGGGNNEQFF; CDR3 DNA: TGTGCCAGCAGCGGGGGGGGCGGCAACAATGAGCAGTTCTTC
clone size: NA; J gene: TRBJ2-1; D gene: TRBD2; V gene: TRBV2; CDR3 protein: CASSSSGRDNEQFF; CDR3 DNA: TGTGCCAGCAGTTCTAGCGGGAGAGACAATGAGCAGTTCTTC
clone size: once; J gene: TRBJ2-2; D gene: NA; V gene: TRBV14; CDR3 protein: CASSQGGWAGELFF; CDR3 DNA: TGTGCCAGCAGCCAAGGCGGCTGGGCCGGGGAGCTGTTTTTT
clone size: NA; J gene: TRBJ1-1; D gene: NA; V gene: TRBV7-2; CDR3 protein: CASSLRQMNTEAFF; CDR3 DNA: TGTGCCAGCAGCTTGCGGCAGATGAACACTGAAGCTTTCTTT
clone size: NA; J gene: TRBJ1-2; D gene: NA; V gene: TRBV5-4; CDR3 protein: CASSFGTANYGYTF; CDR3 DNA: TGTGCCAGCAGCTTTGGGACGGCGAACTATGGCTACACCTTC
clone size: NA; J gene: TRBJ2-3; D gene: TRBD2; V gene: TRBV27; CDR3 protein: CASSFILPRGSGIRTDTQYF; CDR3 DNA: TGTGCCAGCAGTTTTATTCTCCCTCGTGGAAGCGGGATCCGCACAGATACGCAGTATTTT
clone size: once; J gene: TRBJ2-5; D gene: TRBD2; V gene: TRBV5-1; CDR3 protein: CASSGALREFETQYF; CDR3 DNA: TGCGCCAGCAGCGGAGCGTTGCGGGAGTTTGAGACCCAGTACTTC
clone size: NA; J gene: TRBJ2-5; D gene: TRBD2; V gene: TRBV5-1; CDR3 protein: CASSLGLAETQYF; CDR3 DNA: TGCGCCAGCAGCCTCGGACTAGCAGAGACCCAGTACTTC
clone size: NA; J gene: TRBJ2-1; D gene: TRBD2; V gene: TRBV7-8; CDR3 protein: CASSLLAGPEQFF; CDR3 DNA: TGTGCCAGCAGCTTACTAGCGGGTCCTGAGCAGTTCTTC
clone size: NA; J gene: TRBJ2-3; D gene: NA; V gene: TRBV5-6; CDR3 protein: CASSTYGAGGTDTQYF; CDR3 DNA: TGTGCCAGCAGCACCTATGGTGCAGGGGGCACAGATACGCAGTATTTT
clone size: NA; J gene: TRBJ2-1; D gene: NA; V gene: TRBV7-2; CDR3 protein: CASSLAEQFF; CDR3 DNA: TGTGCCAGCAGCTTGGCTGAGCAGTTCTTC
clone size: NA; J gene: TRBJ1-5; D gene: NA; V gene: TRBV28; CDR3 protein: CASGGENQPQHF; CDR3 DNA: TGTGCCAGCGGAGGGGAAAATCAGCCCCAGCATTTT
clone size: NA; J gene: TRBJ2-1; D gene: TRBD2; V gene: TRBV9; CDR3 protein: CASSVAEAGGFDNEQFF; CDR3 DNA: TGTGCCAGCAGCGTAGCGGAAGCGGGAGGGTTCGACAATGAGCAGTTCTTC
clone size: once; J gene: TRBJ2-3; D gene: TRBD2; V gene: TRBV15; CDR3 protein: CATSVQSGSIDTQYF; CDR3 DNA: TGTGCCACCAGCGTACAAAGCGGGAGCATCGATACGCAGTATTTT
clone size: few; J gene: TRBJ2-7; D gene: NA; V gene: TRBV5-1; CDR3 protein: CASSPSREDSGVSYEQYF; CDR3 DNA: TGCGCCAGCAGCCCCTCCAGGGAGGACAGCGGAGTTTCCTACGAGCAGTACTTC
clone size: NA; J gene: TRBJ1-3; D gene: NA; V gene: TRBV6-5; CDR3 protein: CASSYNRDSGNTIYF; CDR3 DNA: TGTGCCAGCAGTTACAACAGGGACTCTGGAAACACCATATATTTT
clone size: NA; J gene: TRBJ1-3; D gene: NA; V gene: TRBV5-1; CDR3 protein: CASSLNSRTSGNTIYF; CDR3 DNA: TGCGCCAGCAGCTTGAATAGTCGGACCTCTGGAAACACCATATATTTT
clone size: NA; J gene: TRBJ2-3; D gene: NA; V gene: TRBV28; CDR3 protein: CASRVGARSQYF; CDR3 DNA: TGTGCCAGCAGGGTCGGCGCGAGATCGCAGTATTTT
clone size: NA; J gene: TRBJ2-7; D gene: NA; V gene: TRBV28; CDR3 protein: CASSAGRPYEQYF; CDR3 DNA: TGTGCCAGCAGTGCGGGACGGCCCTACGAGCAGTACTTC
clone size: NA; J gene: TRBJ2-7; D gene: NA; V gene: TRBV2; CDR3 protein: CASQRVAGSSYEQYF; CDR3 DNA: TGTGCCAGCCAAAGGGTCGCAGGATCCTCCTACGAGCAGTACTTC
clone size: NA; J gene: TRBJ2-5; D gene: NA; V gene: TRBV30; CDR3 protein: CAWSERGAETQYF; CDR3 DNA: TGTGCCTGGAGTGAAAGGGGGGCAGAGACCCAGTACTTC
clone size: NA; J gene: TRBJ1-5; D gene: NA; V gene: TRBV9; CDR3 protein: CASSVGGAGQPQHF; CDR3 DNA: TGTGCCAGCAGCGTAGGGGGGGCGGGTCAGCCCCAGCATTTT
clone size: NA; J gene: TRBJ2-5; D gene: NA; V gene: TRBV2; CDR3 protein: CASSGGGRTQETQYF; CDR3 DNA: TGTGCCAGCAGTGGGGGTGGCAGAACACAAGAGACCCAGTACTTC
clone size: few; J gene: TRBJ2-7; D gene: NA; V gene: TRBV7-3; CDR3 protein: CASSLGDSYEQYF; CDR3 DNA: TGTGCCAGCAGCTTAGGGGACTCCTACGAGCAGTACTTC
clone size: once; J gene: TRBJ2-2; D gene: TRBD2; V gene: TRBV19; CDR3 protein: CASSIVGAGVRTGELFF; CDR3 DNA: TGTGCCAGTAGTATAGTAGGGGCGGGAGTCCGAACCGGGGAGCTGTTTTTT